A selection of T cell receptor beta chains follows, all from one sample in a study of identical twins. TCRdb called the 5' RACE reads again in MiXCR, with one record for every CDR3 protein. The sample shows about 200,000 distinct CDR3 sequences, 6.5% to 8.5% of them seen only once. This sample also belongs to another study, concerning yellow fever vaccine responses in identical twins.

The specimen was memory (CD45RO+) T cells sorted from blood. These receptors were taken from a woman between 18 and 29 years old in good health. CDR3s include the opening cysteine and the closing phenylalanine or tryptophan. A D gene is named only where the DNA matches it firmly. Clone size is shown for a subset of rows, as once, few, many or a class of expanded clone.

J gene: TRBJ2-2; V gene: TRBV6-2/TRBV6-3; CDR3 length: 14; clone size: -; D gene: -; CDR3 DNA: TGTGCCAGCAGGGGCCAGGGAATTACCGGGGAGCTGTTTTTT; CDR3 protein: CASRGQGITGELFF
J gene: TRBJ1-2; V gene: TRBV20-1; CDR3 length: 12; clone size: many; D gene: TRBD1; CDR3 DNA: TGCAGTGCTAGCGGACAGGCCTATGGCTACACCTTC; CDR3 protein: CSASGQAYGYTF
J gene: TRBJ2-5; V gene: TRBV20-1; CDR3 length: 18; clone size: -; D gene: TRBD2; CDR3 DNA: TGCAGTGCCCCCCACTGGGGGACTATTTTCGTTAGCCAAGAGACCCAGTACTTC; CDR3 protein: CSAPHWGTIFVSQETQYF
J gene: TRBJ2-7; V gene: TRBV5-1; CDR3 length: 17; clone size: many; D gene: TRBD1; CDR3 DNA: TGCGCCAGCAGCTTAGGATATACAGGGGCCGGATCCTACGAGCAGTACTTC; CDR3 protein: CASSLGYTGAGSYEQYF
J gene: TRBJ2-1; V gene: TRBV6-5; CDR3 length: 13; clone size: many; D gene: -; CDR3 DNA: TGTGCCAGCAGCTCCTCACAGGGCAATGAGCAGTTCTTC; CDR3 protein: CASSSSQGNEQFF
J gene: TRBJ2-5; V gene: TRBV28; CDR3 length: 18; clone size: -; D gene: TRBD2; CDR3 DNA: TGTGCCACCCGACCTGGTGCCCCGGGACTAGCGGGGAAAGAGACCCAGTACTTC; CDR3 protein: CATRPGAPGLAGKETQYF
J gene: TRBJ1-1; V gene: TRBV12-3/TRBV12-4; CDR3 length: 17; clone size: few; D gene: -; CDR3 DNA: TGTGCCAGCAGCCGGACAGTGAACCGTCTCCGGAACACTGAAGCTTTCTTT; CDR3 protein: CASSRTVNRLRNTEAFF
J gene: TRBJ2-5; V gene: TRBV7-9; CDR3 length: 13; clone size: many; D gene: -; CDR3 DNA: TGTGCCAGCAGCTTGGATCTCTCGGAGACCCAGTACTTC; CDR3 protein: CASSLDLSETQYF
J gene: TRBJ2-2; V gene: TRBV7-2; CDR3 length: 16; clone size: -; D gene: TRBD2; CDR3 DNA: TGTGCCAGCAGCTTAGCTAGCGGGAGGGCCCACGGGGAGCTGTTTTTT; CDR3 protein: CASSLASGRAHGELFF
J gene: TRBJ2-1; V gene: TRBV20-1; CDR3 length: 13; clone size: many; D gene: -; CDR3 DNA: TGCAGTGCTAGTACGGGAGAGGTCAATGAGCAGTTCTTC; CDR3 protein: CSASTGEVNEQFF
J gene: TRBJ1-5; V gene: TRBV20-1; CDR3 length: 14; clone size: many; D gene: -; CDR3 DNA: TGCAGTGCTAGAGAAGGGGGGCTGAATCAGCCCCAGCATTTT; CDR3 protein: CSAREGGLNQPQHF
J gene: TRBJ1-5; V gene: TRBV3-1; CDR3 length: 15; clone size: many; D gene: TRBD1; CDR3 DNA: TGTGCCAGCAGCCAAGATCGACAGGGGAATCAGCCCCAGCATTTT; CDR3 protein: CASSQDRQGNQPQHF
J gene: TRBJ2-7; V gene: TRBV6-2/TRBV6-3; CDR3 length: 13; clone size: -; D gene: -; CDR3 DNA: TGTGCCAGCAGGGGGACCGGATCCTACGAGCAGTACTTC; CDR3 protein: CASRGTGSYEQYF
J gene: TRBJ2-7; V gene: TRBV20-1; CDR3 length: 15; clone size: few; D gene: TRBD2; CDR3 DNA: TGCAGTGCCACCCAGGGCGGGGGGGCGTATCGCGAGCAGTACTTC; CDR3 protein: CSATQGGGAYREQYF
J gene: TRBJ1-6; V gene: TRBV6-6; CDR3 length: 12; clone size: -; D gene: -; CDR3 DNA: TGTGCCAGCCGGGTTTCGGATTCACCCCTCCACTTT; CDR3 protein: CASRVSDSPLHF
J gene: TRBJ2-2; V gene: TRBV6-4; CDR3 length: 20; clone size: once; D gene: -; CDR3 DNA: TGTGCCAGCAGTGACTCGACGCCCACTAGCCTACGCGGTGGGACCGGGGAGCTGTTTTTT; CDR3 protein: CASSDSTPTSLRGGTGELFF
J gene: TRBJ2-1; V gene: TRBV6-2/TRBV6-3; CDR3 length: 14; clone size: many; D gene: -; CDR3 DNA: TGTGCCAGCAGTTACATCCCTGACTACAATGAGCAGTTCTTC; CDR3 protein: CASSYIPDYNEQFF
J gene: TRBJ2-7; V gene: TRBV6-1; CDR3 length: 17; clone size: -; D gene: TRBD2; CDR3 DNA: TGTGCCAGCAGCCCTAGGCACGCGGGGGGCCCCTCCTACGAGCAGTACTTC; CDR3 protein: CASSPRHAGGPSYEQYF
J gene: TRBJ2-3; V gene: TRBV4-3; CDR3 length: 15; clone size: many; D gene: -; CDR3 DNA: TGCGCCAGCAGCACCCAGGTTCGGGCCACAGATACGCAGTATTTT; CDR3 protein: CASSTQVRATDTQYF
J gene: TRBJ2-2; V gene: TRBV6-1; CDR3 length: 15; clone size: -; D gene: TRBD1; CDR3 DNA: TGTGCCAGCAGTGTAGACAGGGCTAACACCGGGGAGCTGTTTTTT; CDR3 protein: CASSVDRANTGELFF
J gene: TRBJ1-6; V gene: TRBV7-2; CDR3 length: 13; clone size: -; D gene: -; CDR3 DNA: TGTGCCAGCACCGGGGGCCTTAATTCACCCCTCCACTTT; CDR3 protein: CASTGGLNSPLHF
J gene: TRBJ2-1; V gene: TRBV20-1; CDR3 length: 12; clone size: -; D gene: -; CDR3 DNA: TGCAGTGCGGGGTATGGGTTCAATGAGCAGTTCTTC; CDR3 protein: CSAGYGFNEQFF
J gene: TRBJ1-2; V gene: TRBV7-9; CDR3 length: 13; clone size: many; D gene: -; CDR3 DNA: TGTGCCAGCAGTATTCCTCAGGCTTATGGCTACACCTTC; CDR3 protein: CASSIPQAYGYTF
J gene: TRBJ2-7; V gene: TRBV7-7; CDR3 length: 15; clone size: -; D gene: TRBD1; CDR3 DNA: TGTGCTAGCAGCCCAACTTTGGGACAGGGGGCGAGGCAGTACTTC; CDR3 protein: CASSPTLGQGARQYF
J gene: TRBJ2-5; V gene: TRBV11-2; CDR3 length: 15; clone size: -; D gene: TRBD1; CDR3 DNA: TGTGCCAGCAGCTCCGGTCAGGGGGCCCAAGAGACCCAGTACTTC; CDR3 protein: CASSSGQGAQETQYF
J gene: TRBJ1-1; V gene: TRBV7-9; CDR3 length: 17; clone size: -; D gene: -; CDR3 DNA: TGTGCCAGCAGCCTCCCTCCGCGTGGGGGGGCTGGCACTGAAGCTTTCTTT; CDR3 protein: CASSLPPRGGAGTEAFF
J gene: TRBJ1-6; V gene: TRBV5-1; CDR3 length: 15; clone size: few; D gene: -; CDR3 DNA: TGCGCCAGCAGCTCGGCTGGGGGCTATAATTCACCCCTCCACTTT; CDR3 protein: CASSSAGGYNSPLHF
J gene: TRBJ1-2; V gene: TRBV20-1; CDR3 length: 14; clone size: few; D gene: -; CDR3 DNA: TGCAGTGCCCCGAGCCTATCAGTTAACTATGGCTACACCTTC; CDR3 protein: CSAPSLSVNYGYTF
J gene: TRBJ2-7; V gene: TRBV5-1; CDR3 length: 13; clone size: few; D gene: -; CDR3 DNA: TGCGCCAGCAGCTTGGACAGTTATCTCGAGCAGTACTTC; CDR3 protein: CASSLDSYLEQYF
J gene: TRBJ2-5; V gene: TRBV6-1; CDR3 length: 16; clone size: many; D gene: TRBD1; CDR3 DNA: TGTGCCAGCAGTGAAATCCCCGGGACAGGGAAAGAGACCCAGTACTTC; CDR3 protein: CASSEIPGTGKETQYF
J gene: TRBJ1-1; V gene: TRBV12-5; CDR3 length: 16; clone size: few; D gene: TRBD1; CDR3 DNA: TGTGCTAGTGGTTTCGCCTCAGGACAGGGATTCCCTGAAGCTTTCTTT; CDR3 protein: CASGFASGQGFPEAFF
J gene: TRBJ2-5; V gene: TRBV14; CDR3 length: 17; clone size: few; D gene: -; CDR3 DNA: TGTGCCAGCAGCCAAGACGCTGTCATAGGTTGGGCTGAGACCCAGTACTTC; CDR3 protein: CASSQDAVIGWAETQYF
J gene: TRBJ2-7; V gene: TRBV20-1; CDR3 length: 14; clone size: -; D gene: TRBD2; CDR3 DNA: TGCAGTGCTAGGAGCGGGAGTTCCCTCTACGAGCAGTACTTC; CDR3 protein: CSARSGSSLYEQYF
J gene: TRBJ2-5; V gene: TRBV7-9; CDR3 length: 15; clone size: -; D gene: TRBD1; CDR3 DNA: TGTGCCAGCAGCGCCCGGACAGGGTCGGAAGAGACCCAGTACTTC; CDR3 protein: CASSARTGSEETQYF
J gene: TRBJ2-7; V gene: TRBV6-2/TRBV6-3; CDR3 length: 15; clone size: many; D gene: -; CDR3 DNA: TGTGCCAGCAGTTACTCGATGCAGGGGAACTACGAGCAGTACTTC; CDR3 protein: CASSYSMQGNYEQYF
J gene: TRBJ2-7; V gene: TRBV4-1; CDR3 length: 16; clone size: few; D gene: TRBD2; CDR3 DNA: TGCGCCAGCAGCCCGACTCTCACTAGCGCCTCCTACGAGCAGTACTTC; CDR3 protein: CASSPTLTSASYEQYF
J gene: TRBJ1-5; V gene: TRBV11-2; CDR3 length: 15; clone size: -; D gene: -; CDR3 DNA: TGTGCCAGCAGCTTAGACGGTGATAGCAATCAGCCCCAGCATTTT; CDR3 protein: CASSLDGDSNQPQHF
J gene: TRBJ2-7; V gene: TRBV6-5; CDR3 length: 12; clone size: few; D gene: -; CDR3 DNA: TGTGCCAGCCAGAGCGGCTCCTACGAGCAGTACTTC; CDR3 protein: CASQSGSYEQYF
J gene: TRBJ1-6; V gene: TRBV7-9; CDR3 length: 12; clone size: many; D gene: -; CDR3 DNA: TGTGCCAGCAGTTCAGCGGACTCACCCCTCCACTTT; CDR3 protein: CASSSADSPLHF
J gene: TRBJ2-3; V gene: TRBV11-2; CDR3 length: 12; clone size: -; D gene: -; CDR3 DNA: TGTGCCAGCAGCTCACTAGCAAATACGCAGTATTTT; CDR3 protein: CASSSLANTQYF
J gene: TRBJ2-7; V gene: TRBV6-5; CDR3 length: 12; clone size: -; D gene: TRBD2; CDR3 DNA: TGTGCCAGCACGGGGGGTCGCCACGAGCAGTACTTC; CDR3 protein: CASTGGRHEQYF
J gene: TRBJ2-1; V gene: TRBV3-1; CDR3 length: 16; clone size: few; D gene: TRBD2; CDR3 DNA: TGTGCCAGCAGCCAGAGCCAGGGACTAGCGTCGGGTGAGCAGTTCTTC; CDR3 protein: CASSQSQGLASGEQFF
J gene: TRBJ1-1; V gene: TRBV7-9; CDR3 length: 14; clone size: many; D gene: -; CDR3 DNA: TGTGCCAGCAGCCGGGGTTCCCTAAGCACTGAAGCTTTCTTT; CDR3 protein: CASSRGSLSTEAFF
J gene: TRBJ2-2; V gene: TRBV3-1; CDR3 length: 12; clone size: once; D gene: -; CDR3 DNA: TGTGCCAGCAGCCAAGCCACCGGGGAGCTGTTTTTT; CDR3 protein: CASSQATGELFF
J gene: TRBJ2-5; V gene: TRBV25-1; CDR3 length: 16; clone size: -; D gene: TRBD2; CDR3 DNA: TGTGCCAGCAGGGCTACTAGCGGGAGGGCCGGGGAGACCCAGTACTTC; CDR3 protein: CASRATSGRAGETQYF
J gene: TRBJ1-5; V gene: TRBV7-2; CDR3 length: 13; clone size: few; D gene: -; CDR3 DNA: TGTGCCAGCAGCATTCGGGGTAATCAGCCCCAGCATTTT; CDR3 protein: CASSIRGNQPQHF
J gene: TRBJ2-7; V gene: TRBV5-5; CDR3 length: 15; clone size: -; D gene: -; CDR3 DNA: TGTGCCAGCAGCTTTAGACCGGCTACGAGGATCGAGCAGTACTTC; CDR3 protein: CASSFRPATRIEQYF
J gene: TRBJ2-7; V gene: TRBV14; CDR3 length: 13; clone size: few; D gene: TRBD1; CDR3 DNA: TGTGCCAGCAGCCAAGAGACAGGGCACGAGCAGTACTTC; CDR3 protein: CASSQETGHEQYF
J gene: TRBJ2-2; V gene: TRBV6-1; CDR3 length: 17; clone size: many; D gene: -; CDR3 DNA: TGTGCCAGCAGAGTTAAGCAGTCCGTTTTGAACACCGGGGAGCTGTTTTTT; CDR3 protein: CASRVKQSVLNTGELFF
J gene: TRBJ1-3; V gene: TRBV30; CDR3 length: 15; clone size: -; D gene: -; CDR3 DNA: TGTGCCTGGAGGGAGGGTGGTCTCTCTGGAAACACCATATATTTT; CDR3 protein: CAWREGGLSGNTIYF
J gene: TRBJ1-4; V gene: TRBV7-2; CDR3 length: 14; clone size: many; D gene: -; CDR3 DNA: TGTGCCAGCAGCCCCCGAGGCAGTAATGAAAAACTGTTTTTT; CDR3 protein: CASSPRGSNEKLFF
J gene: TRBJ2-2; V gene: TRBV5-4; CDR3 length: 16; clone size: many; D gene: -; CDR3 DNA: TGTGCCAGCAGCTCACTGACAACTTCGAACACCGGGGAGCTGTTTTTT; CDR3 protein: CASSSLTTSNTGELFF
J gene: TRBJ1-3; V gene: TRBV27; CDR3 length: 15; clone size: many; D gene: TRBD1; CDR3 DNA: TGTGCCAGCAGTTTAGGGACAGGGGGTGGAAACACCATATATTTT; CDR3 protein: CASSLGTGGGNTIYF
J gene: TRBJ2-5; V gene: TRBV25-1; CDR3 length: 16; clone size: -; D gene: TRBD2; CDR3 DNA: TGTGCCAGCAGCCGTTCTAGCGGGAGGAGAGGAGAGACCCAGTACTTC; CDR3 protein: CASSRSSGRRGETQYF
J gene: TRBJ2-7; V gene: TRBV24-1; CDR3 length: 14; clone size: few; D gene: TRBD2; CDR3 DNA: TGTGCCACCAGTGACCCGGGACTAGTTAACGAGCAGTACTTC; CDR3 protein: CATSDPGLVNEQYF
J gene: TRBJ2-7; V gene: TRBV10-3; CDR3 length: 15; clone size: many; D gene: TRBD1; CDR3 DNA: TGTGCCATCAGTGGGGGGGACAGGACTTCCTACGAGCAGTACTTC; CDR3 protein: CAISGGDRTSYEQYF
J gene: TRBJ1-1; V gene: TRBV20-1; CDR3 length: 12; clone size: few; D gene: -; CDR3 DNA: TGCAGTGCTAGAGCCAAGGGGTTTTCAGCTTTCTTT; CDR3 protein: CSARAKGFSAFF
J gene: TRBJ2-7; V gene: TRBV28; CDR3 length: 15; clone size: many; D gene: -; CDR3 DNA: TGTGCCAGCAGTCTGACCGGGGTCGGGGACTACGAGCAGTACTTC; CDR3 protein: CASSLTGVGDYEQYF
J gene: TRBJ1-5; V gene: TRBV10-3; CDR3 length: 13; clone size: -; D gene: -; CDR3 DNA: TGTGCCATCAGTGAGTCGACGGGACAGCCCCAGCATTTT; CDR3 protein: CAISESTGQPQHF